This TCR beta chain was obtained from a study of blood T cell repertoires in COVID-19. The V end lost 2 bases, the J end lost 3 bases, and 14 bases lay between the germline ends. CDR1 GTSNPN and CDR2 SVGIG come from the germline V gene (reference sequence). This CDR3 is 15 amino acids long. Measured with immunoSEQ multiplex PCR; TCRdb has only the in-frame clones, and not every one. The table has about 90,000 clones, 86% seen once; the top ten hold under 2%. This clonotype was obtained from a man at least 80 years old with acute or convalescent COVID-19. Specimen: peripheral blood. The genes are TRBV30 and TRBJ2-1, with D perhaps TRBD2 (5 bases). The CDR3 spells CAWSQPSTNYNEQFF. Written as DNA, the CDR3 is TGTGCCTGGAGTCAGCCTAGCACAAACTACAATGAGCAGTTCTTC.